This TCR beta chain came from a study of T cells after yellow fever vaccination (dated by TCRdb to 2018 to 2020). Notes on the research overall: Libraries from fractions with low cell numbers were prepared with the SMART-Seq v4 Ultra Low Input RNA kit. To track T-cell clones before and after primary and booster YFV17D yellow fever vaccination, bulk TCR alpha and beta repertoires were sequenced longitudinally. Blood was collected at multiple timepoints before and after primary and secondary immunization, and bulk PBMC replicates and cell subsets were isolated. The cohort comprised two healthy male donors, one aged 18 to 29 and one aged 30 to 40 years. Study-wide findings and limitations: A small share of clonotypes was detected in both CD4 and CD8 compartments, with the overlap likely arising from convergent recombination. FACS-sorted repertoires could contain abundant contaminating clonotypes from the bulk population, so computational filtering was required. The secondary T-cell response was found to be weaker but faster than the primary response, with a peak reached on day 5 rather than on day 15. Most clones expanded after primary vaccination were re-detected after the booster (just under 97% of CD4 and roughly 87% of CD8), suggesting broad memory maintenance. Only a couple of donors were included in the study, so the extent to which the findings can be generalized is limited.

This clonotype was recorded at least ten times. Its antigen remains undetermined. Within one base of it there is no much larger clone, and no base qualities were kept. This sample's treatment or condition label indicates: live attenuated yellow fever vaccine strain. PBMCs were isolated from peripheral blood using a standard Ficoll-Paque protocol. Dynabeads CD4 and CD8 positive selection kits were used to isolate the CD4 and CD8 T-cell fractions. TriZol was used to extract RNA from bulk PBMCs, CD4 and CD8 fractions, and dextramer-positive and dextramer-negative fractions. Including the terminal cysteine and phenylalanine, the CDR3 comprises 13 residues. The read is trimmed to its CDR3 DNA, 39 bases read in frame from base 1. CDR1 and CDR2 were assigned from the germline V gene (reference sequence) as DFQATT and SNEGSKA. V sheds 6 bases and J sheds 6 bases, leaving 17 bases between their ends. The sample was run on an Illumina NovaSeq 6000. TCR cDNA was synthesized by 5'RACE template switching, which introduced a universal primer site and unique molecular identifiers. cDNA synthesis was primed from both the TCR alpha and TCR beta constant segments. Libraries were amplified in two PCR steps, with sample barcodes and sequencing adapters added in the second step. Sequencing of libraries was done on Illumina HiSeq 2500 (2x100 bp) or NovaSeq (2x150 bp). In the original analysis: Reads were demultiplexed and collapsed into UMI consensus sequences with MIGEC, and V(D)J alignment was performed with MiXCR. Using edgeR on replicate PBMC samples, clonotypes were called vaccine-responding if FDR was below 0.01 and the log2 fold change was above 5 up to day 15. Each bulk clonotype was labeled CD4 or CD8 based on which sequenced repertoire, CD4 or CD8, contained the clonotype at higher abundance. TCRdb's own reprocessing of the public reads used fastp at Q25 and MiXCR and kept productive beta chains. When rows share a CDR3 protein, they turn into one entry using the most common DNA and genes. These V and J calls derive from TCRdb rather than the authors' analysis. In this sample the table shows about 300,000 distinct CDR3 sequences, 8.7% of which occur a single time. Around 3.3% of the sample goes to the ten largest clones.

The sample was CD4+ T cells sorted from PBMCs, taken 5 days after the yellow fever booster vaccination. The V and J segments used are TRBV20-1 and TRBJ1-2, with the D gene call left open. This clonotype was sampled from a man aged 18-30 years who received the YFV17D yellow fever vaccine. Here is the DNA: TGCAGTGCCCTGATGGGGAGGACGGATGGCTACACCTTC. Translated, this gives CSALMGRTDGYTF.